This entry is about one TCR beta chain. Its antigen is still unknown. The CDR3 totals 14 residues. V lost 1 base to trimming and J lost 4 bases, with 10 bases between them. Germline V CDR1 and CDR2: MNHEY, SMNVEV (reference sequence). This entry is derived from a study of T cell repertoires in cytomegalovirus infection. On the study more broadly: Evidence of both CMV infection and a matching HLA type came from public TCR beta signatures.

TCRdb used MiXCR to reprocess the reads, holding one entry per CDR3 protein. The sample holds around 900,000 distinct CDR3 sequences, 30% to 40% seen once. The receptor was derived from a human donor in good health (CMV status not recorded). Some clones in this sample may be carry-over from other donors' samples. This sequence joins TRBV27 and TRBJ1-1, with D perhaps matching TRBD1 (5 bases). Here the sequenced sample was cultured CD8+ T cells from PBMCs, taken from culture after CMV antigen stimulation. The CDR3 is CASSLYEGSTEAFF. CDR3 in DNA: TGTGCCAGCAGTTTATACGAGGGGAGCACTGAAGCTTTCTTT.